In its sample, the clone carrying this TCR beta chain was seen once. The source of the sample is a study of blood T cell repertoires in COVID-19. Across the study: Sites in the United States, Italy and Spain provided acute and convalescent COVID-19 samples.

Produced via immunoSEQ multiplex PCR; TCRdb's table is partial and in-frame only. The data show under 250,000 clones, almost 85% seen once. Participants had their cohort set by participant-reported clinical history. The material sequenced was PBMCs or T cells enriched from blood (not recorded which). The source of this sequence is a woman aged 45-59 years with acute COVID-19.

In nucleotides, the CDR3 is TGTGCCATCAGGACGGACAGGGTCTCCTACAATGAGCAGTTCTTC. Its translation: CAIRTDRVSYNEQFF. The chain couples TRBV10-3 to TRBJ2-1; TRBD1 matches at 8 bases. The length of the CDR3 is 15 residues. V dropped 6 bases and J dropped 0; count of bases not matched to a gene: 4. Germline CDR1 is ENHRY and CDR2 is SYGVKD.